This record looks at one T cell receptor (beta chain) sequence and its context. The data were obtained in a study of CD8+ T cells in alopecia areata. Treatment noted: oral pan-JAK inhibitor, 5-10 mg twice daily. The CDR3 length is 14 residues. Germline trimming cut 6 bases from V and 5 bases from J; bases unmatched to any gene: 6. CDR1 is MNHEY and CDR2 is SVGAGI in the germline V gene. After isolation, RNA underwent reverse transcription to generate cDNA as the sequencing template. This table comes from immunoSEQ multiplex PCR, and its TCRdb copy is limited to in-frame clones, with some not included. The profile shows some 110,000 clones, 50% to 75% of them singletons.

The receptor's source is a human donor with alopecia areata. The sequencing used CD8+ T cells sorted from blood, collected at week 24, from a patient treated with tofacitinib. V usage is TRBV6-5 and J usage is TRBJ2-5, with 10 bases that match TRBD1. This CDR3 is CASSQTGGHETQYF. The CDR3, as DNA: TGTGCCAGCAGCCAGACAGGGGGCCACGAGACCCAGTACTTC.